A single sample gave rise to the 19 T cell receptor beta chains below, sequenced in a study of regulatory T cells in long-lasting Graves disease. For TCR beta, libraries came from iRepertoire HTBI primers and Arm-PCR of CDR3 regions. A single record per CDR3 protein comes from TCRdb applying MiXCR to the multiplex PCR reads. The sample includes about 540,000 distinct CDR3 sequences, approximately 12% of them seen just once. The time point denotes: newly diagnosed GD, antithyroid drugs for less than 3 months. Extracted PBMC RNA gave rise to the TCR library. This sample was also put to use in a study of T cells in Graves' hyperthyroidism and ophthalmopathy.

Specimen: peripheral blood mononuclear cells (PBMCs), collected at new diagnosis, from a patient treated with antithyroid drugs. All receptors derive from a man in his thirties or forties with Graves disease.

This clonotype was seen only a few times. The chain combines TRBV6-4 with TRBJ2-3; D ambiguous. In germline, CDR1 is MRHNA, CDR2 SNTAGT. The CDR3 is 15 amino acids. Trimming pared 2 bases from V and 2 bases from J, leaving 11 bases between. The CDR3 sequence: CASSDGGALTDTQYF. For the CDR3, the DNA is TGTGCCAGCAGTGACGGCGGAGCCCTCACAGATACGCAGTATTTT.

The sample holds a few counts of this clonotype. The chain couples TRBV20-1 to TRBJ1-6; D not resolved. Germline V gene sequence: CDR1 DFQATT, CDR2 SNEGSKA (reference sequence). CDR3 length equals 14 residues. Deletions cut 0 bases from V and 7 bases from J, with 10 bases between. CDR3 residues: CSAREAHPNSPLHF. The CDR3 nucleotides are TGCAGTGCTAGAGAGGCACACCCAAATTCACCCCTCCACTTT.

This clonotype appeared many times. The chain links TRBV20-1 to TRBJ2-5; tentatively, D is TRBD1 (5 bases). V lost 3 bases and J 4 bases, leaving 18 bases between the germline ends. Per germline, CDR1 DFQATT and CDR2 SNEGSKA (reference sequence). This CDR3 region has 15 residues. Here the CDR3 DNA reads TGCAGTGCTAGTGGGGCGACCGACGGCCTAGAGACCCAGTACTTC. Protein: CSASGATDGLETQYF.

This clonotype was observed at least ten times. V and J are TRBV9 and TRBJ1-4, with D possibly being TRBD1 (5 bases). The CDR3 is 14 residues long. Per the germline V gene, CDR1 is SGDLS and CDR2 is YYNGEE. V was trimmed by 4 bases and J by 2 bases, leaving 9 bases between them. As DNA, the CDR3 is TGTGCCAGCAGCCCGGAGGGGACTAATGAAAAACTGTTTTTT. Translating it yields CASSPEGTNEKLFF.

This clonotype was seen many times. This chain uses TRBV7-2 with TRBJ2-1, with 8 nucleotides matching TRBD2. This CDR3 is 15 amino acids long. J gave up 9 bases and V 2 bases, and 9 bases lay outside the gene matches. The germline V gene encodes CDR1 SGHTA and CDR2 FQGNSA. The CDR3 spells CASSLSPGLGGEQFF. The CDR3 DNA is TGTGCCAGCAGCTTAAGTCCGGGACTAGGTGGTGAGCAGTTCTTC.

This clonotype was detected many times. The chain joins TRBV6-1 to TRBJ2-3; TRBD1 agrees at 7 bases. The germline V gene has CDR1 MNHNS and CDR2 SASEGT. The V and J ends lost 2 bases and 1 base, in that order; junction bases with no gene match: 3. The CDR3 loop spans 15 amino acids. The CDR3 DNA reads as TGTGCCAGCAGTGAATTGACAGGGCGCACAGATACGCAGTATTTT. Amino acid sequence: CASSELTGRTDTQYF.

This clonotype was found many times. V gene TRBV13 combines with J gene TRBJ1-2; D remains ambiguous. Germline V CDR1 and CDR2: PRHDT, FYEKMQ (reference sequence). Trimming shortened V by 10 bases and J by 6 bases, and 12 bases separated the two germline ends. This CDR3 has 11 residues. The CDR3 nucleotides are TGTGCCACGGACCGTTGGGATGGCTACACCTTC. Protein product: CATDRWDGYTF.

This clonotype was observed at least ten times. The V gene is TRBV12-3 or TRBV12-4, the J gene TRBJ1-4; D remains unclear. There are 12 residues in the CDR3. Trimming removed 8 bases at V and 7 bases at J, with 11 bases between. This chain's CDR3 is CASGVHGEKLFF. The CDR3 nucleotides read TGTGCCAGCGGGGTTCACGGTGAAAAACTGTTTTTT.

In its sample, this clonotype was seen a few times. V and J are TRBV20-1 and TRBJ2-2, with D possibly matching TRBD2 (5 bases). Per the germline V gene, CDR1 is DFQATT and CDR2 is SNEGSKA (reference sequence). CDR3 length: 13 amino acids. Trimming stripped 1 base from V and 8 bases from J, with 11 bases between. The CDR3: CSARGGGVGELFF. CDR3 bases: TGCAGTGCTAGAGGAGGAGGAGTAGGGGAGCTGTTTTTT.

This clonotype was counted at least ten times. The chain is built from TRBV3-1 and TRBJ1-4, with 10 bases that match TRBD1. The CDR3 spans 16 residues. With 5 bases clipped from V and 1 base from J, the junction kept 4 bases outside the gene matches. The V gene's germline CDR1 is LGHDT and CDR2 YNNKEL (reference sequence). The CDR3 region has the DNA TGTGCCAGCAGCGCCTGGGACAGGGGAACTAATGAAAAACTGTTTTTT. Translated, it gives CASSAWDRGTNEKLFF.

This clonotype occurred many times. This sequence joins TRBV3-1 and TRBJ1-2; D might be TRBD1 (5 bases). This CDR3 has 14 amino acids. The germline CDR1 and CDR2 sequences are LGHDT and YNNKEL (reference sequence). V was shortened by 5 bases and J by 0 bases, with 10 bases between the two germline ends. CDR3: CASSEGRANYGYTF. As DNA, the CDR3 is TGTGCCAGCAGCGAGGGCAGGGCTAACTATGGCTACACCTTC.

This chain links TRBV6-1 with TRBJ1-5, with TRBD1 matching over 8 bases. Germline CDR1 is MNHNS and CDR2 is SASEGT. V trimming: 2 bases; J trimming: 3 bases; junction bases outside the gene matches: 3. The CDR3 has 15 amino acids. CDR3 in DNA: TGTGCCAGCAGTGAACAGGGGGCGGTCAATCAGCCCCAGCATTTT. It translates to CASSEQGAVNQPQHF.

Many counts were recorded for this clonotype. CDR3 bases: TGCAGCGTTGGAGAGTTGGAGACCCAGTACTTC. This gives the protein CSVGELETQYF. V usage is TRBV29-1 and J usage is TRBJ2-5; D is unresolved. Between the trimmed V and J ends, which lost 4 bases and 5 bases, there was a span of 8 bases. CDR3 length: 11 amino acids. The germline CDR1 and CDR2 sequences are SQVTM and ANQGSEA.

At least ten counts were recorded for this clonotype. The chain combines TRBV11-1 with TRBJ1-1; tentatively, D is TRBD1 (5 bases). The germline gives CDR1 SGHAT, CDR2 FQDESV (reference sequence). The CDR3 consists of 14 residues. V was trimmed by 0 bases and J by 10 bases, leaving 15 bases between them. The CDR3 coding sequence is TGTGCCAGCAGCTTAGCGGGGACCGCTGTGTCAGCTTTCTTT. Its translation: CASSLAGTAVSAFF.

This clonotype was observed a handful of times. J is TRBJ2-4 and V is TRBV20-1, with D uncertain. From germline, CDR1 is DFQATT and CDR2 SNEGSKA (reference sequence). The CDR3 consists of 15 residues. Trimming shortened V by 3 bases and J by 0 bases, and 12 bases separated the two germline ends. The CDR3 nucleotides read TGCAGTGCTAGGGTCGGCAATCTAGCCAAAAACATTCAGTACTTC. Amino acid sequence: CSARVGNLAKNIQYF.

The V call is TRBV20-1, the J call TRBJ2-1; D is possibly TRBD2 (7 bases). The CDR3 is 12 residues long. CDR1 and CDR2 (germline): DFQATT, SNEGSKA (reference sequence). Trimming took 3 bases from V and 10 from J, leaving 13 bases between them. The DNA of the CDR3 is TGCAGTGCTAGTGGGGGGGGCCCCGAGCAGTTCTTC. It encodes CSASGGGPEQFF.

Ten or more counts support this clonotype. V gene TRBV7-9 combines with J gene TRBJ2-5, with D perhaps matching TRBD1 (6 bases). Per germline, CDR1 SEHNR and CDR2 FQNEAQ (reference sequence). The CDR3 contains 14 residues. V was shortened by 5 bases and J by 4 bases, with 14 bases between the two germline ends. In DNA, the CDR3 is TGTGCCAGCAGCCCAAGACAGGAAGGAGAGACCCAGTACTTC. Its translation: CASSPRQEGETQYF.

The rearrangement uses TRBV7-6 and TRBJ2-7; D is unresolved. V dropped 8 bases and J dropped 2 bases, with 25 bases sitting between them. The CDR3 sequence is 17 residues long. Germline CDR1 reads SGHVS; CDR2 reads FNYEAQ. CDR3 sequence: CASSPMLRIPIPYEQYF. For the CDR3, the DNA is TGTGCCAGCTCACCAATGCTGAGGATCCCCATTCCCTACGAGCAGTACTTC.

With regard to this clonotype: It may be a read error: a sequence one base away is much more abundant. It is likely a read error, because the conserved phenylalanine at the end of the CDR3 is missing. CDR3 DNA: TGTGCCAGCAGTTACGGGTCAGGGGGCCGGACTGAAGCTTTCCTT. The encoded protein is CASSYGSGGRTEAFL. This chain uses TRBV6-2 or TRBV6-3 with TRBJ1-1; 8 bases fit TRBD1. Germline V CDR1 and CDR2: MNHEY, SVGEGT. After removal of 2 bases from V and 5 bases from J, the junction contained 7 bases not matched to a gene. CDR3 length equals 15 residues.